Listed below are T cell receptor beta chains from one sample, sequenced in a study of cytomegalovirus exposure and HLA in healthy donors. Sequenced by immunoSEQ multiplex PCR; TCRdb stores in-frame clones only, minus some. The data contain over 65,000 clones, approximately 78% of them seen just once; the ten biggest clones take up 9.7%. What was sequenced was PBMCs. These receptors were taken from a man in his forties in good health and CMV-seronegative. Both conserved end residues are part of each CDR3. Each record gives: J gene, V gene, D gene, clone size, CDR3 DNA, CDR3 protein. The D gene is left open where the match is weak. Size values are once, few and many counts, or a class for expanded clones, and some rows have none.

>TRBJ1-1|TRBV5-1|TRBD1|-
TGCGCCAGCAGCTTGGGGGGACAGGACCGGAGCACTGAAGCTTTCTTT
CASSLGGQDRSTEAFF
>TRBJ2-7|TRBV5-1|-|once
TGCGCCAGCAGCTTCGTAGCGGCTGAAGAGCAGTACTTC
CASSFVAAEEQYF
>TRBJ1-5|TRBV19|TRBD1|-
TGTGCCAGCACCGGGACAGGGGGTCAGCCCCAGCATTTT
CASTGTGGQPQHF
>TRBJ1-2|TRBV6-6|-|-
TGTGCCAGCAGCTACCGATTGGATCGAGGCTATGGCTACACCTTC
CASSYRLDRGYGYTF
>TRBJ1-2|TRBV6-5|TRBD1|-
TGTGCCAGCACTGAGGGACAGCGCTATGGCTACACCTTC
CASTEGQRYGYTF
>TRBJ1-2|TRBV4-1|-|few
TGCGCCAGCAGCCCCCAGGAGGGGTCGAGCTATGGCTACACCTTC
CASSPQEGSSYGYTF
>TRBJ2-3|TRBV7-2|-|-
TGTGCCAGCAGCTTTGGCGGGGGCTCCACAGATACGCAGTATTTT
CASSFGGGSTDTQYF
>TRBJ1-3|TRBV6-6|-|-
TGTGCCTCAACTTCCGGAAACACCATATATTTT
CASTSGNTIYF
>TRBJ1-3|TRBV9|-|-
TGTGCCAGCAGCGTAGGGGGGGGAAGCTCTGGAAACACCATATATTTT
CASSVGGGSSGNTIYF
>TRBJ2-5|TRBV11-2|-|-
TGTGCCAGCAGCTTAGAAACCAGGGGACCGTACCAAGAGACCCAGTACTTC
CASSLETRGPYQETQYF
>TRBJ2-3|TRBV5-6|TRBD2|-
TGTGCCAGCAGCTTGGCCGGGGCTAGCGGGAGAGTTTACACAGATACGCAGTATTTT
CASSLAGASGRVYTDTQYF
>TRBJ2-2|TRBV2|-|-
TGTGCCAGCAGTCTTTCCGTTCCCACCGGGGAGCTGTTTTTT
CASSLSVPTGELFF
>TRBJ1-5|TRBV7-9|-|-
TGTTCCAGCAGCTTTGGCAGTAATCAGCCCCAGCATTTT
CSSSFGSNQPQHF
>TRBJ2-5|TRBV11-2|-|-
TGTGCCAGCAGCCCGAGATTGGAAGAGACCCAGTACTTC
CASSPRLEETQYF
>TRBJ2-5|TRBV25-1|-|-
TGTGCCAGCAGTGACCTGGGGAGCATAGGGGAGACCCAGTACTTC
CASSDLGSIGETQYF
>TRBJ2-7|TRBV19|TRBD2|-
TGTGCCAGTAGTGTGACTAGCGGGGGAACATACGAGCAGTACTTC
CASSVTSGGTYEQYF
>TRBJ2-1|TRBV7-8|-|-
TGTGCCAGCAGCTTAGCGCGGGGCAATGAGCAGTTCTTC
CASSLARGNEQFF
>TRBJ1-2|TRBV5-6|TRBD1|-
TGTGCCAGCAGCTTGGTGGGACAGGGTTCGGACTATGGCTACACCTTC
CASSLVGQGSDYGYTF
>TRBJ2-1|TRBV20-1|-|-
TGCAGTGCTAGAGATCGCAATGAGCAGTTCTTC
CSARDRNEQFF
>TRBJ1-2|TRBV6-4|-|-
TGTGCCAGCAGCGCCGAAGGGGCCAAGGGGTATGGCTACACCTTC
CASSAEGAKGYGYTF
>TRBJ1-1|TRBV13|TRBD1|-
TGTGCCAGCAGCCAAGGACAGGGAGAAGCTTTCTTT
CASSQGQGEAFF
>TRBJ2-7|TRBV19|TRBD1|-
TGTGCCAGTAGTTCCCGGACAGGGCCCTACGAGCAGTACTTC
CASSSRTGPYEQYF
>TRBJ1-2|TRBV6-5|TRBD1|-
TGTGCCAGCAGTTACCCGGGACAGGGGGCGATTGGCTACACCTTC
CASSYPGQGAIGYTF
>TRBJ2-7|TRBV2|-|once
TGTGCCAGCAGTGAAGCCGCGGGCGAGCAGTACTTC
CASSEAAGEQYF
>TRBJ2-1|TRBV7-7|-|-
TGTGCCAGCAGAGGTGGCGAGGAGGGTGAGCAGTTCTTC
CASRGGEEGEQFF
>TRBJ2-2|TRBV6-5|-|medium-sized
TGTGCCAGCAGTTTACAGGAAACTGGGGAGCTGTTTTTT
CASSLQETGELFF
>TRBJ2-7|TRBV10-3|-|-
TGTGCCATCAGTGCACTAGCCGAGGGCGAGCAGTACTTC
CAISALAEGEQYF
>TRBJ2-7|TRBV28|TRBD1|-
TGTGCCAGCAGTCCTACCGGACAGGGCTCCTACGAGCAGTACTTC
CASSPTGQGSYEQYF
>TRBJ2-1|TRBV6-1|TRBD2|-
TGTGCCAGCAGTGAAACGAAGCGGGGACTATCCTACAATGAGCAGTTCTTC
CASSETKRGLSYNEQFF
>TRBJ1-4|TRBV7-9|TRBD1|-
TGTGCCAGCAGCTTAGGGGGACAGGGTACCGAAAAACTGTTTTTT
CASSLGGQGTEKLFF
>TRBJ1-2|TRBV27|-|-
TGTGCCAGCAGCCCCTCCTTCAGGGCCATCTATGGCTACACCTTC
CASSPSFRAIYGYTF
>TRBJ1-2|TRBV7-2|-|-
TGTGCCAGCAGCCCCCAAGTCGTTAGCGGCTATGGCTACACCTTC
CASSPQVVSGYGYTF
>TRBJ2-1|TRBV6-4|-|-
TGTGCCAGCAGTGACTACCGGGGGGCGGATGAGCAGTTCTTC
CASSDYRGADEQFF
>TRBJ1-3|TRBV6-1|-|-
TGTGCCAGCAGTGAGATGCCGAGCTCTGGAAACACCATATATTTT
CASSEMPSSGNTIYF
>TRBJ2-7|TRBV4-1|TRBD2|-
TGCGCCAGCAGCCAAGTTCGGGGGGGCTTCTACGAGCAGTACTTC
CASSQVRGGFYEQYF
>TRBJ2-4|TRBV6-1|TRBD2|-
TGTGCCAGCAGTGGGGGACTAGCGGGGGGGGTTTACATTCAGTACTTC
CASSGGLAGGVYIQYF
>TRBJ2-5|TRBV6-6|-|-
TGTGCCAGCAGGGACAGCCAAGAGACCCAGTACTTC
CASRDSQETQYF
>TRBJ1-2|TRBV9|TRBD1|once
TGTGCCAGCAGCGAGGGACAGGGGGCCGAGGGTGGCTACACCTTC
CASSEGQGAEGGYTF
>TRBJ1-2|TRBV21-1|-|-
TGTGCCAGCAGCAAACGACAGAACGATAACTATGGCTACACCTTC
CASSKRQNDNYGYTF
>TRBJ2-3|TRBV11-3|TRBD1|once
TGTGCCAGCAGCTTAGGAGTAGGGGACAGGGGAGATACGCAGTATTTT
CASSLGVGDRGDTQYF
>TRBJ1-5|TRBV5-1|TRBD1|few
TGCGCCAGCAGCGTGGGGACAGCGAGCAATCAGCCCCAGCATTTT
CASSVGTASNQPQHF
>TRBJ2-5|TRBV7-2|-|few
TGTGCCAGCAGCTTAGGCCCCATGGGGGGTCGGCAAGAGACCCAGTACTTC
CASSLGPMGGRQETQYF
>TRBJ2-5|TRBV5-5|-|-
TGTGCCAGCAGCTTGCTGTACCAAGAGACCCAGTACTTC
CASSLLYQETQYF
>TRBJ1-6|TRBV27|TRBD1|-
TGTGCCAGCAGTCCAGGGGACAGGAATAATTCACCCCTCCACTTT
CASSPGDRNNSPLHF
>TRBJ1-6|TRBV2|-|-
TGTGCCAGCAGTGAAAAACCAGGGAATTCACCCCTCCACTTT
CASSEKPGNSPLHF
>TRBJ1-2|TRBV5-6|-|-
TGTGCCAGCAGCCCAGGGTTTGGTACCTATGGCTACACCTTC
CASSPGFGTYGYTF
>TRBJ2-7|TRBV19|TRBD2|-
TGTGCCAGTAGCGATGGGGGGGGACTGCGCTCCTACGAGCAGTACTTC
CASSDGGGLRSYEQYF
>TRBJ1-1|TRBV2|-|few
TGTGCCAGCAGTGGAACGGTGAACACTGAAGCTTTCTTT
CASSGTVNTEAFF
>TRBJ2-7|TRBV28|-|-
TGTGCCAGCAGTTTGAGGGGGGGGCTGGAGCAGTACTTC
CASSLRGGLEQYF
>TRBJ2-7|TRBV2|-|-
TGTGCCAGCAGTGATAGGGGGGGGACCGGCGAGCAGTACTTC
CASSDRGGTGEQYF